The T cell receptor beta chain described here comes from a study of T cell responses to AZD1222 COVID-19 vaccine. General study findings and limits: Spike-specific TCR breadth and depth rose after two AZD1222 doses. There were vaccine-associated CD4 TCRs across spike, dominant at 160-218 and 743-854.

Method: immunoSEQ multiplex PCR; TCRdb's copy keeps in-frame clones and lacks some. The sample has 57,000 or so clones; more than 80% are singletons. Only a few counts were recorded for this clone. Its target is unknown. J was trimmed by 5 bases and V by 7 bases; bases with no gene match: 6. Germline values: CDR1 MDHEN, CDR2 SYDVKM. CDR3 length: 13 residues. This TCR came from an adult in good health. V gene TRBV28 combines with J gene TRBJ1-1, with 8 nucleotides matching TRBD1. This specimen consisted of peripheral blood, obtained on day 0 of MenACWY control vaccination. The CDR3 region is CASISRGRTEAFF. The CDR3 nucleotides read TGTGCCAGCATTAGCAGGGGGCGGACTGAAGCTTTCTTT.